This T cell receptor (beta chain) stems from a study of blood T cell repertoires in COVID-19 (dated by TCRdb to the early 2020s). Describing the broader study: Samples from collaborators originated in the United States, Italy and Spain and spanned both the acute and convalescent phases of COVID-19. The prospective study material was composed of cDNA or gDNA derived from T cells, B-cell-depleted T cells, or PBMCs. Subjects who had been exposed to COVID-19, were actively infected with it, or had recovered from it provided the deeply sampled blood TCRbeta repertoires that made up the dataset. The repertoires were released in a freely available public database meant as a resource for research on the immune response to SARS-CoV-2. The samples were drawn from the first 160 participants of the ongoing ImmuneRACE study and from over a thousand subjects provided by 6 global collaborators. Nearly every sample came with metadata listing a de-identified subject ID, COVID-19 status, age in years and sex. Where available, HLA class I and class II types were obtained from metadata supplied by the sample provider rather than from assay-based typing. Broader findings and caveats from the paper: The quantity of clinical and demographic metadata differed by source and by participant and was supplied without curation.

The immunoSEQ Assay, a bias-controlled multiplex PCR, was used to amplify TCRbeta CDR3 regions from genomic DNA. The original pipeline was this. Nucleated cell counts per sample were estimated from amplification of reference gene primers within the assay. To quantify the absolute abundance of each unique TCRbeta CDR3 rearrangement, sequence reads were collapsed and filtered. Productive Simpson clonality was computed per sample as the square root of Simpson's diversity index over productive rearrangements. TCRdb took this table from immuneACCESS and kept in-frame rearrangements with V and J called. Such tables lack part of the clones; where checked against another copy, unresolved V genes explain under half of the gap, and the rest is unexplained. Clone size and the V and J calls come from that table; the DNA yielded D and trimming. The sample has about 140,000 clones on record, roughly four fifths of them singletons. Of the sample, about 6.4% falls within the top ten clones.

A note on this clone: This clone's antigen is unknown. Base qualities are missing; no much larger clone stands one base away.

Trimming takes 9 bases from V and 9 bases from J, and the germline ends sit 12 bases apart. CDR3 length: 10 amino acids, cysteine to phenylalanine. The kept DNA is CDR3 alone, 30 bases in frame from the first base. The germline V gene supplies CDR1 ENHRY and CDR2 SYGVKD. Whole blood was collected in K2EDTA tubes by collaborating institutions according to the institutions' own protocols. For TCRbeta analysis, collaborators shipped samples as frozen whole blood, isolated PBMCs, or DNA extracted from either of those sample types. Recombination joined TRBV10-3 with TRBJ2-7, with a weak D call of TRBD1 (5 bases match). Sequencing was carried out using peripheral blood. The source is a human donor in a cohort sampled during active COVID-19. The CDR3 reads CAMGKTVQYF. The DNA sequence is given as TGTGCCATGGGGAAGACAGTGCAGTACTTC.